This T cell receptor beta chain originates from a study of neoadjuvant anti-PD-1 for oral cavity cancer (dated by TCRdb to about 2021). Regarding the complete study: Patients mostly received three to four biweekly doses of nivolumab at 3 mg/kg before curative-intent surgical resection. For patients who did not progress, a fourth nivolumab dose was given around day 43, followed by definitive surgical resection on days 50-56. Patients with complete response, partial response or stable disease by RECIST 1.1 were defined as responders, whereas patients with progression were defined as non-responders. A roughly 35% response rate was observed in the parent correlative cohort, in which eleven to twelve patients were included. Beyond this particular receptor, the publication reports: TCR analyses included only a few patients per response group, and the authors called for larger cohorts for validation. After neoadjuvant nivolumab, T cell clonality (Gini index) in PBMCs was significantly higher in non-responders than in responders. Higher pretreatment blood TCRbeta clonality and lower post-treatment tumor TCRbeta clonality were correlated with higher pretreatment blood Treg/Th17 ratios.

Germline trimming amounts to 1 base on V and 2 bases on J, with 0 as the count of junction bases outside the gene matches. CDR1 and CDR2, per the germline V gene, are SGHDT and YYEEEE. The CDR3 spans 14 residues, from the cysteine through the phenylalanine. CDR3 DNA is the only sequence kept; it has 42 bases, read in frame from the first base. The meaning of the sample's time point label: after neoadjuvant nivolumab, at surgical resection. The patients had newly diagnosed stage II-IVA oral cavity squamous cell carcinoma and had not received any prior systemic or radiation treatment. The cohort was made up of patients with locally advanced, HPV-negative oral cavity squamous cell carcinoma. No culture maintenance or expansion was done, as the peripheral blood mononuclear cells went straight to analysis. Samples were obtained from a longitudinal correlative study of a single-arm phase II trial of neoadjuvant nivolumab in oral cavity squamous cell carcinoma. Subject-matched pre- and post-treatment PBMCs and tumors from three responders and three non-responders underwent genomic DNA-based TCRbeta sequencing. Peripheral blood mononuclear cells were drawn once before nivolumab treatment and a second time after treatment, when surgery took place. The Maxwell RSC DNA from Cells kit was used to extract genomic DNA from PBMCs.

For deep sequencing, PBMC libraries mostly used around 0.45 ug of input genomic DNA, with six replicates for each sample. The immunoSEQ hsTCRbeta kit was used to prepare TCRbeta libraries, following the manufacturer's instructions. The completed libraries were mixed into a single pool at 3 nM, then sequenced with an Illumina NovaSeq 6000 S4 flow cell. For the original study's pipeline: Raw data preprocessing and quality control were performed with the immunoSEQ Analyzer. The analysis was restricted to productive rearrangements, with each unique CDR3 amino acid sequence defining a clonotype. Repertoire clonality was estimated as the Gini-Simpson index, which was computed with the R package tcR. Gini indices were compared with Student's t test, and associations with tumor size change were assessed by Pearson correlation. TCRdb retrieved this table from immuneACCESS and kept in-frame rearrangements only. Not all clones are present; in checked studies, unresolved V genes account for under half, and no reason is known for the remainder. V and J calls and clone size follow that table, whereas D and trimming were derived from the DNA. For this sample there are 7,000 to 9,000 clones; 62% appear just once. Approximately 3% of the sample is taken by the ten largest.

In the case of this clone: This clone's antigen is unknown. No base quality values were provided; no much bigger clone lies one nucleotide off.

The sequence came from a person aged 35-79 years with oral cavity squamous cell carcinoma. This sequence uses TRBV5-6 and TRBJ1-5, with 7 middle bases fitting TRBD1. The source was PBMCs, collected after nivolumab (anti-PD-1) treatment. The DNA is TGTGCCAGCAGCTTGACAGGGGGCAATCAGCCCCAGCATTTT. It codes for CASSLTGGNQPQHF.